This is a list of T cell receptor beta chains from one sample in a study of Ad26.COV2.S vaccination and SARS-CoV-2 variants. Using immunoSEQ multiplex PCR, the repertoire was profiled, and TCRdb retains in-frame clones only, with some absent. The sample comprises under 550,000 clones, more than 75% of which are singletons, and 3.6% rests with the top ten. The sample consisted of peripheral blood, taken in a trial of Ad26.COV2.S vaccine versus placebo. Receptor source: a person aged 18-65 years who received the Ad26.COV2.S COVID-19 vaccine or a placebo. Both conserved end residues are part of each CDR3. The order of the fields is clone size, D gene, V gene, J gene, CDR3 DNA, CDR3 protein. A D gene is named only where the DNA matches it firmly. For some rows the clone size is stated as once, few or many, or as a class when expanded; others skip it.

-,-,TRBV11-3,TRBJ2-5,TGTGCCAGCAGCTTCGGGGAAGCCGGAGGGACCCAGTACTTC,CASSFGEAGGTQYF
-,TRBD1,TRBV4-1,TRBJ1-1,TGCGCCAGCAGCCATATAGGACAGGAGACTGAAGCTTTCTTT,CASSHIGQETEAFF
-,-,TRBV7-9,TRBJ1-4,TGTGCCAGCAGCTGGTCGTTGAATAATGAAAAACTGTTTTTT,CASSWSLNNEKLFF
-,TRBD2,TRBV11-2,TRBJ2-3,TGTGCCAGCAGTCGGGCGGGGGGACATAGCACAGATACGCAGTATTTT,CASSRAGGHSTDTQYF
-,-,TRBV27,TRBJ1-4,TGTGCCAGCAGTTTTAGTAGCCCTGCAACTAATGAAAAACTGTTTTTT,CASSFSSPATNEKLFF
-,-,TRBV2,TRBJ2-7,TGTGCCAGCAGTGAGCGGTACGAGCAGTACTTC,CASSERYEQYF
-,-,TRBV6-6,TRBJ2-5,TGTGCCAGCAGTCCGAGGGAGACCCAGTACTTC,CASSPRETQYF
-,TRBD1,TRBV19,TRBJ2-1,TGTGCCAGTAGTGACCCGGGACAGGGGGCCCATGAGCAGTTCTTC,CASSDPGQGAHEQFF
-,-,TRBV2,TRBJ2-2,TGTGCCAGCAGTGTAACGACAGATAACACCGGGGAGCTGTTTTTT,CASSVTTDNTGELFF
-,-,TRBV9,TRBJ2-7,TGTGCCAGCAGCGCCGGGGGACTCCCCGCCCACGAGCAGTACTTC,CASSAGGLPAHEQYF
once,-,TRBV6-6,TRBJ1-4,TGTGCCAGCAGTTACTTTCCGGCTACTAATGAAAAACTGTTTTTT,CASSYFPATNEKLFF
-,TRBD2,TRBV27,TRBJ2-3,TGTGCCAGCAGTTTCAGGTCGCGGGGGGGCATAGATACGCAGTATTTT,CASSFRSRGGIDTQYF
medium-sized,-,TRBV7-2,TRBJ2-2,TGTGCCAGCAGCTTAGCGCGGGCCGGGGAGCTGTTTTTT,CASSLARAGELFF
-,-,TRBV6-6,TRBJ1-2,TGTGCCATAGAACTTCAGGAGGAAGGAAACTATGGCTACACCTTC,CAIELQEEGNYGYTF
once,-,TRBV10-3,TRBJ1-6,TGTGCCATCAGTGGGCAGGGAGGTAATTCACCCCTCCACTTT,CAISGQGGNSPLHF
-,-,TRBV5-1,TRBJ2-5,TGCGCCAGCAGCTTATTCGGTCAGGGTGGGGAGACCCAGTACTTC,CASSLFGQGGETQYF
-,-,TRBV12-3/TRBV12-4,TRBJ1-2,TGTGCCAGCAGTTTCGGGAGATACTATGGCTACACCTTC,CASSFGRYYGYTF
-,TRBD2,TRBV7-2,TRBJ2-1,TGTGCCAGCAGACTAGCGGGGGGGCGCGGGCTCAATGAGCAGTTCTTC,CASRLAGGRGLNEQFF
few,-,TRBV5-4,TRBJ2-2,TGTGCCAGCAGCGCGAGGGGAGGGGGTAAAACCGGGGAGCTGTTTTTT,CASSARGGGKTGELFF
-,TRBD1,TRBV2,TRBJ1-1,TGTGCCAGCAGGACAGGGCTTGACACTGAAGCTTTCTTT,CASRTGLDTEAFF
few,TRBD1,TRBV20-1,TRBJ1-2,TGCAGTGCTGGGACAGCCAACCCTCAACTCTTC,CSAGTANPQLF
-,TRBD1,TRBV2,TRBJ2-4,TGTGCCAGCAGTGAAGATCCAAGGACAGGCGGAAAAAACATTCAGTACTTC,CASSEDPRTGGKNIQYF
-,TRBD1,TRBV2,TRBJ2-5,TGTGCCAGCCTCTATCGACAGGGTCGGGAGACCCAGTACTTC,CASLYRQGRETQYF
-,TRBD2,TRBV28,TRBJ2-3,TGTGCCAGCAACGTCGGGGGGGCCCGAGATACGCAGTATTTT,CASNVGGARDTQYF
-,TRBD1,TRBV9,TRBJ2-6,TGTGCCAGCAGTCTTCCCAGGGGGTCCGGGGCCAACGTCCTGACTTTC,CASSLPRGSGANVLTF
-,-,TRBV3-1/TRBV3-2,TRBJ1-2,TGTGCCAGCAGCCAAGCCGTAGCCTCCTATGGCTACACCTTC,CASSQAVASYGYTF
-,-,TRBV19,TRBJ1-1,TGTGCCTCAAGAAACAAAGGGCACACTGAAGCTTTCTTT,CASRNKGHTEAFF
-,-,TRBV5-1,TRBJ2-3,TGCGCCAGCAGCTTGGACCGGGACACTAGCACAGATACGCAGTATTTT,CASSLDRDTSTDTQYF